The text below deals with one T cell receptor beta chain. Measured with immunoSEQ multiplex PCR; TCRdb has only the in-frame clones, and not every one. The table shows around 96,000 clones, with 90% occurring only once. The CDR3 length is 14 residues. The V end was cut by 0 bases, the J end by 8 bases, with 13 bases between. CDR1 LNHDA and CDR2 SQIVND come from the germline V gene (reference sequence). This sample is part of a study of graft-versus-host responses after intestinal transplantation. Whole-study context: Anti-thymocyte globulin induction preceded three to four years of tacrolimus and steroid maintenance in all recipients.

The genes are TRBV19 and TRBJ1-2; D is uncertain. The source material was PBMCs, sampled around 450 days after intestinal transplant. This clonotype was obtained from a human patient who received an intestinal transplant, so some T cells may come from the graft donor. Here the CDR3 DNA reads TGTGCCAGTAGTATAGATCTAGGGCCCGCCGGCTACACCTTC. Translated: CASSIDLGPAGYTF.